The 10 T cell receptor beta chains below all came from one sample that was sequenced in a study of cytomegalovirus exposure and HLA in healthy donors. Vbeta (60) and Jbeta (13) primers were used in the PCR. Here immunoSEQ multiplex PCR was the method, and the copy in TCRdb shows in-frame clones only, minus some. The sample has 190,000 or so clones; 75% to 85% are singletons. Sequences were obtained from PBMCs. These receptors all stem from a boy younger than 18 in good health and CMV-seronegative.

The chain combines TRBV2 with TRBJ2-2, with D perhaps matching TRBD2 (6 bases). Germline lookup yields CDR1 SNHLY and CDR2 FYNNEI. The V and J ends lost 6 bases and 0 bases respectively, with 11 bases between them. This CDR3 has 15 residues. The DNA for the CDR3 is TGTGCCAGCAGAAGGAGGGGAACGAACACCGGGGAGCTGTTTTTT. It yields the protein CASRRRGTNTGELFF.

This clone showed up just a few times. The rearrangement joins TRBV10-3 to TRBJ1-3; TRBD1 matches at 8 bases. The germline V gene encodes CDR1 ENHRY and CDR2 SYGVKD. The CDR3 runs to 16 residues. V dropped 1 base and J dropped 3; count of bases not matched to a gene: 5. CDR3 nucleotide sequence: TGTGCCATCAGTGAGTTAGGACAGGGCCTTGGAAACACCATATATTTT. Its translation: CAISELGQGLGNTIYF.

This chain connects TRBV27 to TRBJ1-5; the D gene is possibly TRBD1 (5 bases). This CDR3 spans 16 amino acids. The V end was cut by 5 bases, the J end by 5 bases, with 19 bases between. The V gene's germline CDR1 is MNHEY and CDR2 SMNVEV (reference sequence). DNA for the CDR3: TGTGCCAGCAGTCTAACGCCGACAGTTTCTTATCAGCCCCAGCATTTT. Residues: CASSLTPTVSYQPQHF.

This chain uses TRBV7-8 with TRBJ2-5; TRBD2 matches at 8 bases. Gene TRBJ2-7 matches the end of the DNA better, so the J call may be wrong. CDR1 is SGHVS, CDR2 FQNEAQ, per germline. This CDR3 is built from 16 residues. Here the CDR3 DNA reads TGTGCCAGCAGCTTCCCCACTAGCGGAATCTCCTACGAGCAGTACTTC. Translated, it gives CASSFPTSGISYEQYF.

This clone was found a few times. This sequence joins TRBV10-2 and TRBJ2-1; TRBD2 aligns across 11 bases. The CDR3 has 18 amino acids. V was clipped by 7 bases and J by 6 bases; unmatched bases: 17. Per germline, CDR1 WSHSY and CDR2 SAAADI. The CDR3 bases are TGCGCCAGCAACTTCGAAAAGGTAGCGGGGGGGCGCGGCAATGAGCAGTTCTTC. Translating it yields CASNFEKVAGGRGNEQFF.

The chain carries TRBV4-1 and TRBJ1-4; D gene uncertain. CDR3 length equals 18 residues. Looked up from germline, CDR1 is MGHRA and CDR2 is YSYEKL. Trimming cost V 0 bases and J 8 bases, with 22 bases left between them. The CDR3 bases are TGCGCCAGCAGCCAAGATCTGGCAGGAGGCCCCTTGAAAGAAAAACTGTTTTTT. It translates to CASSQDLAGGPLKEKLFF.

This rearrangement joins TRBV5-6 to TRBJ1-4; D gene uncertain. The CDR3 runs 17 residues. CDR1 and CDR2 (germline): SGHDT, YYEEEE. The V and J ends lost 0 bases and 8 bases respectively, with 20 bases between them. DNA of the CDR3: TGTGCCAGCAGCTTGGGCCACAGACCCACAGAAGGAGAAAAACTGTTTTTT. Its translation: CASSLGHRPTEGEKLFF.

The chain uses TRBV29-1 and TRBJ1-1; TRBD1 might be the D (6 bases). The CDR3 runs to 12 residues. V lost 2 bases to trimming and J lost 7 bases, with 11 bases between them. The germline V gene encodes CDR1 SQVTM and CDR2 ANQGSEA. CDR3 nucleotides: TGCAGCGTTGAAACCCGGACAGTTGAAGCTTTCTTT. Residues: CSVETRTVEAFF.

This chain joins TRBV6-5 and TRBJ2-3; TRBD2 matches at 11 bases. CDR3 length: 16 amino acids. From germline, CDR1 is MNHEY and CDR2 SVGAGI. V shed 2 bases and J 4 bases; nucleotides not matched to a gene: 5. CDR3 in amino acids: CASSYQLAGVADTQYF. The CDR3, as DNA: TGTGCCAGCAGTTACCAACTAGCGGGAGTAGCAGATACGCAGTATTTT.

J is TRBJ2-5 and V is TRBV7-9, with TRBD1 matching 8 bases. The J call is uncertain, as TRBJ2-7 better fits the DNA end. The CDR3 spans 15 residues. The germline V gene has CDR1 SEHNR and CDR2 FQNEAQ (reference sequence). The CDR3 nucleotides read TGTGCCAGCAGCCCCCGGGACAGGCTTTCCTACGAGCAGTACTTC. Protein: CASSPRDRLSYEQYF.